This T cell receptor beta chain was captured by sequencing in a study of blood T cell repertoires in COVID-19. For the study at large: Sources were T cells, B-cell-depleted T cells, or PBMCs; the material itself was cDNA or gDNA.

Original data processing: Amplification from reference gene primers served as the basis for estimated nucleated cell counts. Repertoires were generated with immunoSEQ multiplex PCR, while TCRdb's copy carries only in-frame clones and drops some. The DNA was the basis for D and trimming; V, J and clone size are from that table. There are more than 300,000 clones in the sample; over 85% occur only once, and less than 2% lies in the top ten. The CDR3 runs to 12 residues. The germline gives CDR1 SGHKS, CDR2 YYEKEE (reference sequence). V lost 4 bases and J lost 3, with 6 bases in between. This receptor was identified in a woman between 25 and 40 years old with COVID-19, enrolled during active disease. Sample: peripheral blood. The rearrangement joins TRBV5-5 to TRBJ2-3; the D is unclear. CDR3 in DNA: TGTGCCAGCAGCCTAAATACAGATACGCAGTATTTT. It specifies CASSLNTDTQYF.